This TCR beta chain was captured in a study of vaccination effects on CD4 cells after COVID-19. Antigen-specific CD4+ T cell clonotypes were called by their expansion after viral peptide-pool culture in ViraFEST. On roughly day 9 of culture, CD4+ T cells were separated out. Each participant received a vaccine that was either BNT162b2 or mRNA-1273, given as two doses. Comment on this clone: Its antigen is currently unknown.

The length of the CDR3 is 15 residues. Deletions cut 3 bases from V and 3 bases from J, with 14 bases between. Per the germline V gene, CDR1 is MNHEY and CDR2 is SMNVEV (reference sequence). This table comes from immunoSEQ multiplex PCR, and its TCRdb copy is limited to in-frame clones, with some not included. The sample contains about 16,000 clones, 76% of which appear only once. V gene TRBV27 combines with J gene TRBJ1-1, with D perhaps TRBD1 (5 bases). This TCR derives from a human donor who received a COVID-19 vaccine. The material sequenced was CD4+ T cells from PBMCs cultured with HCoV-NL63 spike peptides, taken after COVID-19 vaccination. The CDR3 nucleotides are TGTGCCAGCAGTTTGCAGGGATTGGTCGACACTGAAGCTTTCTTT. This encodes CASSLQGLVDTEAFF.